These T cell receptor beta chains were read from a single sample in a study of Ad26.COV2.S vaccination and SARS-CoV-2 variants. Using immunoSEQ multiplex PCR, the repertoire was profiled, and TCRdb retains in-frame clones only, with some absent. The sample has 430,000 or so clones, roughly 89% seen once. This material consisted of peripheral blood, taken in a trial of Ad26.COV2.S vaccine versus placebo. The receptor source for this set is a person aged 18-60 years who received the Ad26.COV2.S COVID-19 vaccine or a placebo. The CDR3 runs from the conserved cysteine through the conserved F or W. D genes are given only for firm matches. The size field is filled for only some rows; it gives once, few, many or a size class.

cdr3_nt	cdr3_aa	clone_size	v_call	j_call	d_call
TGTGCCAGTAGTATATCCCAGGTTCTCAATCAGCCCCAGCATTTT	CASSISQVLNQPQHF	-	TRBV19	TRBJ1-5	-
TGTGCCAGCCTGGGGAACTCTGGAAACACCATATATTTT	CASLGNSGNTIYF	-	TRBV2	TRBJ1-3	-
TGTGCCACCAGTGATTCCCCTGCTACTGGGGCCAACGTCCTGACTTTC	CATSDSPATGANVLTF	few	TRBV24-1	TRBJ2-6	-
TGTGCCAGCAGTATCCAGGGGGCTCAGCCCCAGCATTTT	CASSIQGAQPQHF	-	TRBV6-6	TRBJ1-5	TRBD1
TGTGCCAGCAGCCCCCAGGCAGCTAACTATGGCTACACCTTC	CASSPQAANYGYTF	-	TRBV9	TRBJ1-2	-
TGTGCCAGCAGCTCCGGGACTACCTCAGGAAGCTACAATGAGCAGTTCTTC	CASSSGTTSGSYNEQFF	-	TRBV11-3	TRBJ2-1	TRBD2
TGTGCCAGCTCTCGCGGCCGTACTCAAGAGACCCAGTACTTC	CASSRGRTQETQYF	-	TRBV18	TRBJ2-5	-
TGTGCCAGCAGCCAAGAGGTAGGGAACTATGGCTACACCTTC	CASSQEVGNYGYTF	few	TRBV4-2	TRBJ1-2	-
TGTGCCTGGAGTTGGTTGGAGGTCAACTACACCTTC	CAWSWLEVNYTF	-	TRBV30	TRBJ1-2	-
TGTGCCAGCAGTGAAGTCGGACAGGTACTTGAAGCTTTCTTT	CASSEVGQVLEAFF	-	TRBV2	TRBJ1-1	TRBD1
TGCAGCGCCAGGGGGGACGGTAATTCACCCCTCCACTTT	CSARGDGNSPLHF	-	TRBV29-1	TRBJ1-6	TRBD1
TGTGCCAGCAGCGTAGCTCTAACCCCGGGACAGGGCCTCTATGGCTACACCTTC	CASSVALTPGQGLYGYTF	-	TRBV9	TRBJ1-2	TRBD1
TGCGCCAGCAGCCAAGATCCAGGGGGCCTGCTAGGACTGTTTTTT	CASSQDPGGLLGLFF	-	TRBV4-3	TRBJ1-4	TRBD1
TGTGCCAGCAGCGCCACCGGGACTAGCAATGAGCAGTTCTTC	CASSATGTSNEQFF	-	TRBV9	TRBJ2-1	TRBD2
TGCGCCAGCAGCCAGGGCGGGGGGGGATCCTACGAGCAGTACTTC	CASSQGGGGSYEQYF	-	TRBV4-3	TRBJ2-7	TRBD2
TGTGCCAGCAGCCCCCGGGCGGGGGGTACTCAAGAGACCCAGTACTTC	CASSPRAGGTQETQYF	-	TRBV7-3	TRBJ2-5	TRBD2